This T cell receptor (beta chain) stems from a study of blood T cell repertoires in COVID-19. Across the study: Spain, Italy and the United States supplied samples that represented acute and convalescent COVID-19.

This clone was seen a single time. Under the authors' procedure: Reference gene primer amplification yielded estimated nucleated cell counts. Data came from immunoSEQ multiplex PCR; TCRdb stores just in-frame clones and leaves some out. Clonal size and the V and J genes are those of that table, whereas D and trimming came from the DNA. The table has approximately 200,000 clones, roughly three quarters seen once. Seattle's enrolled individuals joined amid active infection and were then monitored longitudinally. The CDR3 covers 12 residues. Germline loops: CDR1 SNHLY, CDR2 FYNNEI. The ends were cut back, 8 bases at V and 6 bases at J, with 13 bases in the middle.

The V and J genes are TRBV2 and TRBJ1-2; D perhaps matches TRBD1 (5 bases). This TCR came from a woman between 35 and 50 years old with COVID-19, enrolled during active disease. The sample consisted of peripheral blood. The CDR3 coding sequence is TGTGCCAGCCGCCAACAGGTTGATGGCTACACCTTC. Its translation: CASRQQVDGYTF.